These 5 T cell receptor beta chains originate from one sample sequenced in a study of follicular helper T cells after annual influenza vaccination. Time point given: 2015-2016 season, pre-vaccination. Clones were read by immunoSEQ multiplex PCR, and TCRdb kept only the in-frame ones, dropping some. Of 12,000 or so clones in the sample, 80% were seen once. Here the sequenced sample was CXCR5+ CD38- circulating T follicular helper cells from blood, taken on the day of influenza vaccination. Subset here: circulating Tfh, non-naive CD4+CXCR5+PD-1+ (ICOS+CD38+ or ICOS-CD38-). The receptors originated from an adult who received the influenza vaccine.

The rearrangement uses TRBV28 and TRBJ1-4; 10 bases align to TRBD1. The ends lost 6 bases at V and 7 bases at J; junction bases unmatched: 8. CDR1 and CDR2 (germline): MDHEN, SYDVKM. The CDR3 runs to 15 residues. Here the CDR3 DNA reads TGTGCCAGCAGCCAAGGGACAGGGGACCCTGAAAAACTGTTTTTT. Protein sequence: CASSQGTGDPEKLFF.

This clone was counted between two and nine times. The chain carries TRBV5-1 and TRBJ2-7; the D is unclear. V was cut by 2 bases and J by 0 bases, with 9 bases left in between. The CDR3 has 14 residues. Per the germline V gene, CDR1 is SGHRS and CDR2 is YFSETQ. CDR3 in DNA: TGCGCCAGCAGCTTTCAAACAAGCTCCTACGAGCAGTACTTC. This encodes CASSFQTSSYEQYF.

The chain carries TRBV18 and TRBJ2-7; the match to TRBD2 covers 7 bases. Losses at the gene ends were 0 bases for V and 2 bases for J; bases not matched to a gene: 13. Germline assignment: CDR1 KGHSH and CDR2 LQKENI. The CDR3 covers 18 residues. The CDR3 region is CASSPPLGSRTRPYEQYF. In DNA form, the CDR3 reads TGTGCCAGCTCACCACCTTTGGGATCCAGGACTAGGCCCTACGAGCAGTACTTC.

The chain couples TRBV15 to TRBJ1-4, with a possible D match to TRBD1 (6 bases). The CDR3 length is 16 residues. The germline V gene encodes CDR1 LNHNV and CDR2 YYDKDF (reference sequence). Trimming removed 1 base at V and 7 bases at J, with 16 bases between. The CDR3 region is CATSRGSGGLGEKLFF. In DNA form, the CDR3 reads TGTGCCACCAGCAGAGGCTCTGGGGGGCTGGGTGAAAAACTGTTTTTT.

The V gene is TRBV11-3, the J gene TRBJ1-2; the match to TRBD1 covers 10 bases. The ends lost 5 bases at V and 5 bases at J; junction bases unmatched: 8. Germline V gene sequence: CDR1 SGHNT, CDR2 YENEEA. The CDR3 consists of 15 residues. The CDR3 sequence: CASSDPGQGEYGYTF. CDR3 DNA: TGTGCCAGCAGCGACCCCGGACAGGGGGAATATGGCTACACCTTC.